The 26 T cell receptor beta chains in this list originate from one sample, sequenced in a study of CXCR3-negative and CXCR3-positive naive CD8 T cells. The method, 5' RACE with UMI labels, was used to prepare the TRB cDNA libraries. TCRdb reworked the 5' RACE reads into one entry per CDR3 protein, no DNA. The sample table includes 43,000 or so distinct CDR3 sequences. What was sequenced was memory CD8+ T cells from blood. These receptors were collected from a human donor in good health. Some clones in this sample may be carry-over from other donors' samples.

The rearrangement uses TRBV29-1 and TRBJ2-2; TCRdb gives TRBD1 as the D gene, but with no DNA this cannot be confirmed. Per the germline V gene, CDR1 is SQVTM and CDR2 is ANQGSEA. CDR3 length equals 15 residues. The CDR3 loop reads CSVDGQGTGTGELFF.

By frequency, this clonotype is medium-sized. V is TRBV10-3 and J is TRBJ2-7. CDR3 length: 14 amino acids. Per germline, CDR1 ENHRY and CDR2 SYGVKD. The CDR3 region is CAISTEREPYEQYF.

The CDR3 region is CSARDRVSGTDTQYF. V is TRBV20-1 and J is TRBJ2-3. The CDR3 extends over 15 amino acids. Germline V gene sequence: CDR1 DFQATT, CDR2 SNEGSKA (reference sequence).

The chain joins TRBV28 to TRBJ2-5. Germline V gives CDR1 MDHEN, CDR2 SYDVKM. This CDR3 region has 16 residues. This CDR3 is CASSPTLDRFEETQYF.

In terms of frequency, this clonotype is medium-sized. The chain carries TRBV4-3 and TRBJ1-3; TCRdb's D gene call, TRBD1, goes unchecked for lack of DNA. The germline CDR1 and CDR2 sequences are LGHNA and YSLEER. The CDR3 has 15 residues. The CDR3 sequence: CASGDPATPGNTIYF.

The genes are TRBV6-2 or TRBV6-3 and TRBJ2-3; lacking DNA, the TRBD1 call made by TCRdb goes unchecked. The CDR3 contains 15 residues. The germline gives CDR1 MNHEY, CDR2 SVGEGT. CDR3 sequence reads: CASSYSGGAADTQYF.

The CDR3 protein is CASSVSFGGEETPYF. This rearrangement joins TRBV9 to TRBJ2-5; checking the TCRdb D call of TRBD2 is not possible without DNA. Germline assignment: CDR1 SGDLS and CDR2 YYNGEE. The CDR3 spans 15 residues.

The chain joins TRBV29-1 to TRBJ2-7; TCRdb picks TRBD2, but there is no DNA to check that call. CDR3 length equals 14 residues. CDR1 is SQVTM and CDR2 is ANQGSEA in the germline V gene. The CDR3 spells CSGKPSRPGGEQYF.

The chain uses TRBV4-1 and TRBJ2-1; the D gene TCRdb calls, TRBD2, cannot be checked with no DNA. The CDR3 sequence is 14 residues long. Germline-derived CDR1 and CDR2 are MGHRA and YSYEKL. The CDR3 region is CASSQVVSSDEQFF.

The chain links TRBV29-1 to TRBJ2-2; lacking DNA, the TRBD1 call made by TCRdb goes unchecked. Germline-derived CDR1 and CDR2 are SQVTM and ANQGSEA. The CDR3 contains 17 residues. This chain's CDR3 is CSVEELGQGPNTGELFF.

The chain's CDR3 is CASCVGSGGTYTGELFF. The V and J genes are TRBV28 and TRBJ2-2; the D gene TCRdb calls, TRBD2, cannot be checked with no DNA. Germline CDR1 is MDHEN and CDR2 is SYDVKM. The CDR3 has 17 residues.

This chain's CDR3 is CSARADYLSNKNIQYF. The J gene is TRBJ2-4, the V gene TRBV20-1. The CDR3 totals 16 residues. Looked up from germline, CDR1 is DFQATT and CDR2 is SNEGSKA (reference sequence).

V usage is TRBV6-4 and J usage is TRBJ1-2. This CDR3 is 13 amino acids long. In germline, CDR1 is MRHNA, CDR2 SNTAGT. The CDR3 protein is CASSDSDNYGYTF.

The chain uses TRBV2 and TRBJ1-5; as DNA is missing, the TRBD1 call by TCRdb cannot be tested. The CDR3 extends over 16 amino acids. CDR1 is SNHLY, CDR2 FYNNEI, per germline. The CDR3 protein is CASSEGGGLRNQPQHF. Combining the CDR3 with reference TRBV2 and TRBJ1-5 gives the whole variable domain EPEVTQTPSHQVTQMGQEVILRCVPISNHLYFYWYRQILGQKVEFLVSFYNNEISEKSEIFDDQFSVERPDGSNFTLKIRSTKLEDSAMYFCASSEGGGLRNQPQHFGDGTRLSIL.

The CDR3 spells CASSLEGTSVYNEQFF. J is TRBJ2-1 and V is TRBV7-8; TCRdb names TRBD2, which stays unverified in the absence of DNA. CDR3 size: 16 residues. Germline V gives CDR1 SGHVS, CDR2 FQNEAQ.

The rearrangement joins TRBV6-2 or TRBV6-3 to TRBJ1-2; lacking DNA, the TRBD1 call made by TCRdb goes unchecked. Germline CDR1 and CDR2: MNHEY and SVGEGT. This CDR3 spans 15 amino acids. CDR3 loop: CASRPSTGGGYGYTF.

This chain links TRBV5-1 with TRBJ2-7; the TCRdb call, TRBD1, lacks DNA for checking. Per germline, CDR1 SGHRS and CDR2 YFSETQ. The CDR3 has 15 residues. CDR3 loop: CATKPGWGRSYEQYF.

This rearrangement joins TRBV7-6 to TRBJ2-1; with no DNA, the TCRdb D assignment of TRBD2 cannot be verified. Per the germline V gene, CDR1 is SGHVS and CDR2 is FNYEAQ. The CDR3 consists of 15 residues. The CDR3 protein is CASSPQREGSNEQFF.

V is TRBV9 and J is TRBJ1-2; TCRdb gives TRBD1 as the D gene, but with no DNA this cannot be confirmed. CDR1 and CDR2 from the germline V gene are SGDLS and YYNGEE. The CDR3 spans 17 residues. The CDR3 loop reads CASSVAGDGTDVGGYTF.

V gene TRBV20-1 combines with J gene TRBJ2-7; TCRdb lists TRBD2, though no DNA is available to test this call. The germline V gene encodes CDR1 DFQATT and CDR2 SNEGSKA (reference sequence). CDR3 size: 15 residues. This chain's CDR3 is CSAPPTSGGRYEQYF.

The CDR3 loop is CASSSGLSYNEQFF. This chain uses TRBV7-9 with TRBJ2-1; TCRdb returns TRBD2, unconfirmable since there is no DNA. This CDR3 has 14 residues. In germline, CDR1 is SEHNR, CDR2 FQNEAQ (reference sequence).

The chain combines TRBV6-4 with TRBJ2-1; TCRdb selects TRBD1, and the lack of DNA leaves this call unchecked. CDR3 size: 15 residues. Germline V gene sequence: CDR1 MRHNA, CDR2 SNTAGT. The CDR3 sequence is CASSSDREGYNEQFF.

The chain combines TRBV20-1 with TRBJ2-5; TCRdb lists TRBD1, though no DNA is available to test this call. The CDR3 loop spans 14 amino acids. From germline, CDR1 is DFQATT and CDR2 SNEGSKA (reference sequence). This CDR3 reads CSARTGTHQETQYF.

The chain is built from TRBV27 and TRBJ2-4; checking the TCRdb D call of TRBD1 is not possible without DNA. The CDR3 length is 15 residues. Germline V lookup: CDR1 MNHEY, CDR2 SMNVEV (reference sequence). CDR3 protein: CASSWGTGGINIQYF.

The chain's CDR3 is CASSYSSGILDEQYF. This rearrangement joins TRBV6-2 or TRBV6-3 to TRBJ2-7; no DNA is available, so the TRBD1 call from TCRdb remains unchecked. The CDR3 sequence is 15 residues long. Germline assignment: CDR1 MNHEY and CDR2 SVGEGT.

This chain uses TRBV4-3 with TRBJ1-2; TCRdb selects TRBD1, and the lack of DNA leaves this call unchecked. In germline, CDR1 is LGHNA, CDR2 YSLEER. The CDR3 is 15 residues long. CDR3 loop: CASSQEDRVGEGYTF.